These 3 T cell receptor beta chains were sequenced from one sample in a study of blood T cell repertoires in COVID-19. Clones were read by immunoSEQ multiplex PCR, and TCRdb kept only the in-frame ones, dropping some. The profile covers 250,000 to 350,000 clones, with approximately 83% appearing a single time and less than 2.5% taken by the ten largest. Material for sequencing was peripheral blood. Source of these receptors: a woman aged 25 to 45 who had recovered from COVID-19.

This sequence joins TRBV19 and TRBJ1-2; D gene uncertain. The CDR3 extends over 15 amino acids. The V gene's germline CDR1 is LNHDA and CDR2 SQIVND (reference sequence). Trimming stripped 3 bases from V and 7 bases from J, with 18 bases between. This CDR3 reads CASSITVTGRGGYTF. The DNA of the CDR3 is TGTGCCAGTAGTATTACCGTAACGGGGAGAGGTGGCTACACCTTC.

V and J are TRBV6-1 and TRBJ2-1; D might be TRBD1 (6 bases). With 1 base removed from V and 0 bases from J, the gap between germline ends came to 16 bases. This CDR3 is built from 18 residues. Germline values: CDR1 MNHNS, CDR2 SASEGT. CDR3 loop: CASSEGQVHLSSYNEQFF. The CDR3 bases are TGTGCCAGCAGTGAAGGACAGGTTCATCTGAGCTCCTACAATGAGCAGTTCTTC.

This clone appeared a few times. This chain connects TRBV10-1 to TRBJ2-1; D is uncertain. Germline V gene sequence: CDR1 WNHNN, CDR2 SYGVQD (reference sequence). V dropped 6 bases and J dropped 9 bases, with 6 bases sitting between them. The CDR3 has 10 amino acids. The CDR3 region has the DNA TGCGCCAGCAGGAGAGGTGAGCAGTTCTTC. Amino acid sequence: CASRRGEQFF.